This passage covers 4 T cell receptor beta chains from one sample sequenced in a study of T cell responses to AZD1222 COVID-19 vaccine. TCRdb's table, derived via immunoSEQ multiplex PCR, lists solely in-frame clones and lacks some. The sample includes 250,000 to 300,000 clones, about 94% of them seen just once. The sequencing here drew on peripheral blood, taken 28 days after the second AZD1222 dose. The receptors originated from an adult who received the AZD1222 COVID-19 vaccine.

The rearrangement links TRBV7-2 to TRBJ1-2; D may be TRBD1 (6 bases). The V gene lost 5 bases and the J gene lost 8 bases, with 12 bases spanning the gap. Germline-derived CDR1 and CDR2 are SGHTA and FQGNSA. This CDR3 comprises 12 residues. The CDR3 loop is CASSQGLRGYTF. The CDR3 DNA is TGTGCCAGCAGCCAGGGGTTACGGGGCTACACCTTC.

This clone was counted a single time. The V and J genes are TRBV6-5 and TRBJ1-1; D is possibly TRBD1 (5 bases). CDR1 is MNHEY, CDR2 SVGAGI, per germline. V shed 8 bases and J shed 1 base, with 17 bases lying between them. This CDR3 has 15 amino acids. The CDR3 nucleotides read TGTGCCAGCGGCCCCGGGGGGAGGGGGAACACTGAAGCTTTCTTT. Encoded protein: CASGPGGRGNTEAFF.

This clone occurred a few times. The J gene is TRBJ1-2, the V gene TRBV20-1, with no clear D. V was shortened by 4 bases and J by 3 bases, with 6 bases between the two germline ends. This CDR3 is 11 amino acids long. Germline V gene data show CDR1 as DFQATT and CDR2 as SNEGSKA (reference sequence). CDR3 in DNA: TGCAGTGCTACGGACCACTATGGCTACACCTTC. This encodes CSATDHYGYTF.

The chain links TRBV7-9 to TRBJ2-1; 8 bases map to TRBD1. CDR1 SEHNR and CDR2 FQNEAQ come from the germline V gene (reference sequence). The V gene end was trimmed by 5 bases and the J gene end by 12 bases; junction bases not matched to a gene: 6. The CDR3 has 12 residues. This CDR3 reads CASSNSGQGQFF. The CDR3 region has the DNA TGTGCCAGCAGCAATTCCGGACAGGGGCAGTTCTTC.